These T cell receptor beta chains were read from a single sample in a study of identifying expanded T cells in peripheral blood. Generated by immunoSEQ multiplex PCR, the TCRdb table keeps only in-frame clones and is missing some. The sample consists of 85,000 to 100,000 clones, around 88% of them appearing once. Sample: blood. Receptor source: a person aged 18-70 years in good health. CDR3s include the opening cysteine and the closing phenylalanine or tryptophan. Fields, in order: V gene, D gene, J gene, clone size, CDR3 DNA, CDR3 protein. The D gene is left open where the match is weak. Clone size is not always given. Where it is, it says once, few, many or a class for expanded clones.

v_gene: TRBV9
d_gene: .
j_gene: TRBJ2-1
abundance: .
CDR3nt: TGTGCCAGCAGCGGACGCGACAGGAGCCCCTACAATGAGCAGTTCTTC
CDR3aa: CASSGRDRSPYNEQFF

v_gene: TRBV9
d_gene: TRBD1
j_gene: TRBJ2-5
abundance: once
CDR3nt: TGTGCCAGCAACGTAGGGGGCGGGACAGGGGTCCTATACCAAGAGACCCAGTACTTC
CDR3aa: CASNVGGGTGVLYQETQYF

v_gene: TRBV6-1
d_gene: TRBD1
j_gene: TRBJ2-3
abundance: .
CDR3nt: TGTGCCAGCAGTGAGGGACAGGGATCGGATACGCAGTATTTT
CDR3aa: CASSEGQGSDTQYF

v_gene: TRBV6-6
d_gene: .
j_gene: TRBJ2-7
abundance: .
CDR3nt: TGTGCCAGCACTATGGGAGCCCATTCCTACGAGCAGTACTTC
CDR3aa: CASTMGAHSYEQYF

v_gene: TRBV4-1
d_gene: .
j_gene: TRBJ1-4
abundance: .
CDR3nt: TGCGCCAGCAGCCAGTGGGAGTTTAATGAAAAACTGTTTTTT
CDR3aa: CASSQWEFNEKLFF

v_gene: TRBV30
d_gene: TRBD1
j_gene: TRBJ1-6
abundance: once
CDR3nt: TGTGCCTGGAGTTCCGGACAGGGTAATTCACCCCTCCACTTT
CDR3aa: CAWSSGQGNSPLHF

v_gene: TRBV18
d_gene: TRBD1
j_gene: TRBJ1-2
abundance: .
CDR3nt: TGTGCCAGCTCACCCGGGACAGGGGTCCCCCACACCTTC
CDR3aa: CASSPGTGVPHTF

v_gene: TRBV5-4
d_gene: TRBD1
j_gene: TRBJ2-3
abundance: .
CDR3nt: TGTGCCAGCAGCTTGGGGGGACAGGGTACAGATACGCAGTATTTT
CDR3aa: CASSLGGQGTDTQYF

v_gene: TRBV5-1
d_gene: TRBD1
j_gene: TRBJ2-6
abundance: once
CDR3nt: TGCGCCAGCAGCGCCACGGGACAGGGGGGTACTGGGGCCAACGTCCTGACTTTC
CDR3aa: CASSATGQGGTGANVLTF

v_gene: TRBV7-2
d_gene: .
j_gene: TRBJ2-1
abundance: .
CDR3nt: TGTGCCAGCAGCTTAGATTTCTACAATGAGCAGTTCTTC
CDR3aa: CASSLDFYNEQFF

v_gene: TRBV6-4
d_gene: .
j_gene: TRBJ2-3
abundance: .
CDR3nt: TGTGCCAGCAGTGACACTGGTGGGGCCCCAGATACGCAGTATTTT
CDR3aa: CASSDTGGAPDTQYF

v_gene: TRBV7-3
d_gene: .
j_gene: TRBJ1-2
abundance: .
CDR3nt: TGTGCCAGCAGCTTGCCCGGGGAGGGCTACACCTTC
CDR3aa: CASSLPGEGYTF

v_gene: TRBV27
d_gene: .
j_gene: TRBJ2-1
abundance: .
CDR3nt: TGTGCCAGCAGTTTAACCGCAGACCCCTACAATGAGCAGTTCTTC
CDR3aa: CASSLTADPYNEQFF

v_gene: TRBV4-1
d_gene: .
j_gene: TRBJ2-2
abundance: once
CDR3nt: TGCGCCAGCAGCCAAGGGACACTGAACACCGGGGAGCTGTTTTTT
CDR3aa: CASSQGTLNTGELFF

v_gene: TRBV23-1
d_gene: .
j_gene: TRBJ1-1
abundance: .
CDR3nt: TGCGCCAGCAGTCAATCGTCTCCGATGAACACTGAAGCTTTCTTT
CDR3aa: CASSQSSPMNTEAFF

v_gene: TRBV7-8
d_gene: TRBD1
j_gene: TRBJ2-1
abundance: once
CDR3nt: TGTGCCAGCAGCAAAGGGTCGGGACAGGGGTCCAATGAGCAGTTCTTC
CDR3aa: CASSKGSGQGSNEQFF

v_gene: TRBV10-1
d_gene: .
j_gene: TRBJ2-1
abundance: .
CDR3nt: TGCGCCAGCAGTGAACGGGGCGATGAGCAGTTCTTC
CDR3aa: CASSERGDEQFF

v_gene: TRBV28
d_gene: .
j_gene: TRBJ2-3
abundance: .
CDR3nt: TGTGCAATCTATATCCCTGATTCGACAGATACGCAGTATTTT
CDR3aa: CAIYIPDSTDTQYF

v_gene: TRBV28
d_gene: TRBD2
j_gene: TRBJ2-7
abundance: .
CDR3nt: TGTGCCAGCAGTTTACCGGGGGGTGGGGCCTACGAGCAGTACTTC
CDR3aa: CASSLPGGGAYEQYF

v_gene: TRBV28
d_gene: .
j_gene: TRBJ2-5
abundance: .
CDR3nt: TGTGCCAGCAGTTTATTCCAGTCAGGGGAGACCCAGTACTTC
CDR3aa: CASSLFQSGETQYF

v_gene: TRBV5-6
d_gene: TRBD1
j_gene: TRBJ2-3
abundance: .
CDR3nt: TGTGCCAGCAGCACGAACAGGGGAACAGATACGCAGTATTTT
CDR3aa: CASSTNRGTDTQYF

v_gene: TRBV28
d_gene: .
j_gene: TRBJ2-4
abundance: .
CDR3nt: TGTGCCAGCAGACCAGGATTTCTAGCCAAAAACATTCAGTACTTC
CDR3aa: CASRPGFLAKNIQYF

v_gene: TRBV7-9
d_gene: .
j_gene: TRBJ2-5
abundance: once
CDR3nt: TGTGCCAGCAGCTTAGTTGGGACTGGGGTTGGGACCCAGTACTTC
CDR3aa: CASSLVGTGVGTQYF

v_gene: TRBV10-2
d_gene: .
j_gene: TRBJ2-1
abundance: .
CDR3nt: TGCGCCAGCAGTGTAGAAGCGGCTGAGCAGTTCTTC
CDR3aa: CASSVEAAEQFF

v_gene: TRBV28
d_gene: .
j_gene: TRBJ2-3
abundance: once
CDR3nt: TGTGCCAGCAGTTTATTCGGCGGGGGCAGGGGGTCCACAGATACGCAGTATTTT
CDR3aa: CASSLFGGGRGSTDTQYF

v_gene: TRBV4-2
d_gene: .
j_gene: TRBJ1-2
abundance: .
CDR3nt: TGTGCCAGCAGCCAGAGGCAGGGGTACATCTATGGCTACACCTTC
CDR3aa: CASSQRQGYIYGYTF

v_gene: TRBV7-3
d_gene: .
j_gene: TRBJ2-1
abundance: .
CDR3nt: TGTGCCAGCAGCTTAACGTTAGTGGGTGAGCAGTTCTTC
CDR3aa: CASSLTLVGEQFF

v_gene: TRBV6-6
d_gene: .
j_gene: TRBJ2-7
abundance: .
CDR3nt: TGTGCCAGCAGCTCGGGACTTCTCTACGAGCAGTACTTC
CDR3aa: CASSSGLLYEQYF

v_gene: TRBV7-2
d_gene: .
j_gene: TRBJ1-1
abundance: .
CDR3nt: TGTGCCAGCAGCTTAACGCAGATGAACACTGAAGCTTTCTTT
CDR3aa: CASSLTQMNTEAFF

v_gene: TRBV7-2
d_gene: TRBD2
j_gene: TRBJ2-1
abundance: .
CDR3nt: TGTGCCAGCAGCCCCCGGACTAGCGGGAGGGCCGGGTCTAATGAGCAGTTCTTC
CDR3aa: CASSPRTSGRAGSNEQFF

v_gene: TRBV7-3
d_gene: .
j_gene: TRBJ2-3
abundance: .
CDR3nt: TGTGCCAGCGCCCTGGGGACTCGCACAGATACGCAGTATTTT
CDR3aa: CASALGTRTDTQYF

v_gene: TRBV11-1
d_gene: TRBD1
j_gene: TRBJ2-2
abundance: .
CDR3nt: TGTGCCAGCAGCTTCAGGGGGAAAGGGGAGCTGTTTTTT
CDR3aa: CASSFRGKGELFF

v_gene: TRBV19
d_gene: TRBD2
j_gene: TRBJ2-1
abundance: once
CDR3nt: TGTGCCAGTAGTCTCCGGGGGCAGGCGGGAGGCTTCGAGGGCAATGAGCAGTTCTTC
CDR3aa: CASSLRGQAGGFEGNEQFF

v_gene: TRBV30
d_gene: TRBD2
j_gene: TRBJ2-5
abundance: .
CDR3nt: TGTGCCTGGAGTGGGACTAGCGGGAGAGGGTTGGAGACCCAGTACTTC
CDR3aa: CAWSGTSGRGLETQYF

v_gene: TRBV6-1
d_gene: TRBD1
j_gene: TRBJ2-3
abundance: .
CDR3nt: TGTGCCAGCAGTGGGGGACAGGGACACACAGATACGCAGTATTTT
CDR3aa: CASSGGQGHTDTQYF

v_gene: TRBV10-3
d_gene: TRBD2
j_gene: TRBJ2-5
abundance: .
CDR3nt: TGTGCCATCAGTCTTGGGAGCGGGGCCCAAGAGACCCAGTACTTC
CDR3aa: CAISLGSGAQETQYF

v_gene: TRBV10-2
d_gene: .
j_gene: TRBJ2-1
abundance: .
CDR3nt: TGCGCCAGCCAGAGCGGAGGCCCCTACAATGAGCAGTTCTTC
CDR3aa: CASQSGGPYNEQFF

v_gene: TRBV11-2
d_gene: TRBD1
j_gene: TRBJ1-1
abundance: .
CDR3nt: TGTGCCAGCAGCTTAGATCCGTGGGACAGGGGGACGAACACTGAAGCTTTCTTT
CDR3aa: CASSLDPWDRGTNTEAFF

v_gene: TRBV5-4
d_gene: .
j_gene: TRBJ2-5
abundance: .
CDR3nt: TGTGCCAGCAGCCCGAGGACAGAAGAGACCCAGTACTTC
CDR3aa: CASSPRTEETQYF

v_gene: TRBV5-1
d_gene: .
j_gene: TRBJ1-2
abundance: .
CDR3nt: TGCGCCAGCAGCTTGGCGGGACCGGGCGGCTATGGCTACACCTTC
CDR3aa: CASSLAGPGGYGYTF

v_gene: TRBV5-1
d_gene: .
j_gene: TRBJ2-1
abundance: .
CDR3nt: TGCGCCAGCAGCTTGGGGGGGACAAGAGGCTCCTACAATGAGCAGTTCTTC
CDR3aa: CASSLGGTRGSYNEQFF

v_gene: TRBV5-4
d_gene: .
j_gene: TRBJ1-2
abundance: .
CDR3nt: TGTGCCAGCAGCTTAACTCCGGGACACCTCTATGGCTACACCTTC
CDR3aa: CASSLTPGHLYGYTF

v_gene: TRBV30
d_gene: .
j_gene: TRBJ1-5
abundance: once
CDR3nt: TGTGCCTGTTCAGGGGCGGCCGGCAATCAGCCCCAGCATTTT
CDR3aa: CACSGAAGNQPQHF

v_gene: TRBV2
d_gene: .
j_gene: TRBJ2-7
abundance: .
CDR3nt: TGTGCCAGCAGTGAAATCTGGTCCGAGCAGTACTTC
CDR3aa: CASSEIWSEQYF

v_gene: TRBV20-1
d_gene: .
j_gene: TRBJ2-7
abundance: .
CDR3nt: TGCAGTGCTAGTGGCGGCTACGAGCAGTACTTC
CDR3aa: CSASGGYEQYF

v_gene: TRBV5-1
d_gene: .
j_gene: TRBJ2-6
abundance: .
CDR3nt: TGCGCCAGCAGCTTGTGGTTTTCCCAGGGCACCACCTCTGGGGCCAACGTCCTGACTTTC
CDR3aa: CASSLWFSQGTTSGANVLTF

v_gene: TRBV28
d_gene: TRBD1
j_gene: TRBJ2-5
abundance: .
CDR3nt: TGTGCCACAGAATTGGACAGGGGCGACCAAGAGACCCAGTACTTC
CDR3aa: CATELDRGDQETQYF

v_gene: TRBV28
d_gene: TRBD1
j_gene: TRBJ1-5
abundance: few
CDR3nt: TGTGCCAGCGAAGGGGGACAGGGGGCTGGACAGCCCCAGCATTTT
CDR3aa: CASEGGQGAGQPQHF